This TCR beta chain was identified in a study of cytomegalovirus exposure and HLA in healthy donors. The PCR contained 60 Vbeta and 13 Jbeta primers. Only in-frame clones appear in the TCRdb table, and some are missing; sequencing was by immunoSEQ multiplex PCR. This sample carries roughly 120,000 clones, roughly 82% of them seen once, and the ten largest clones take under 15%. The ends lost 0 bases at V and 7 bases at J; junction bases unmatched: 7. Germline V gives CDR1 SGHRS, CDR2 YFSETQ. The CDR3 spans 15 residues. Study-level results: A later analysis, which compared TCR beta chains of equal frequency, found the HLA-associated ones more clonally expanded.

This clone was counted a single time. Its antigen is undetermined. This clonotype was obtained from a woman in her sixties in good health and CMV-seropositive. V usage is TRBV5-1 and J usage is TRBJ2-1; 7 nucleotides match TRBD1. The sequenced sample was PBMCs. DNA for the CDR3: TGCGCCAGCAGCTTGGTTTACAGGGGTAGGAATGAGCAGTTCTTC. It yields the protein CASSLVYRGRNEQFF.